These 16 T cell receptor beta chains share one sample of origin, sequenced in a study of CD8 T cells in ankylosing spondylitis. Via MiXCR, TCRdb re-called the 5' RACE reads, giving one row per CDR3 protein. The table records about 750,000 distinct CDR3 sequences, around a fifth of them present only once. General study results and limits: Seven or eight highly homologous variants made up a TCR beta motif, and this motif appeared characteristic of ankylosing spondylitis blood.

Antigens of these TCRs are unknown. The sequencing input was blood, either unsorted or a sorted T cell fraction (not recorded which). These receptors were collected from a male donor with ankylosing spondylitis.

This clonotype turned up a few times. J is TRBJ2-3 and V is TRBV24-1; D is uncertain. Germline lookup yields CDR1 KGHDR and CDR2 SFDVKD. V lost 9 bases to trimming and J lost 4 bases, with 10 bases between them. The length of the CDR3 is 12 residues. The CDR3 nucleotides read TGTGCCACCTCCAATCCCTCAGATACGCAGTATTTT. Amino acid sequence: CATSNPSDTQYF.

The chain combines TRBV25-1 with TRBJ2-7; perhaps TRBD1 as D (5 bases). Looked up from germline, CDR1 is MGHDK and CDR2 is SYGVNS. Deletions cut 2 bases from V and 4 bases from J, with 15 bases between. The CDR3 is 15 amino acids. In DNA form, the CDR3 reads TGTGCCAGCAGTGAAGCCGGAACACAGGCGTACGAGCAGTACTTC. Its translation is CASSEAGTQAYEQYF.

This clonotype was counted only a few times. The chain joins TRBV5-1 to TRBJ1-1; 7 nucleotides line up with TRBD1. The CDR3 contains 12 residues. V lost 6 bases, J lost 4 bases, and 3 bases stayed unmatched. Germline V gene lookup returns CDR1 SGHRS and CDR2 YFSETQ. CDR3 protein: CASKTGTTEAFF. The CDR3 DNA reads TGCGCCAGCAAGACAGGGACCACTGAAGCTTTCTTT.

The V call is TRBV5-1, the J call TRBJ2-3; TRBD2 matches 9 bases. The germline V gene encodes CDR1 SGHRS and CDR2 YFSETQ. The CDR3 spans 15 residues. After removal of 0 bases from V and 9 bases from J, the junction contained 8 bases not matched to a gene. In DNA, the CDR3 is TGCGCCAGCAGCTTGGAGGCGGGAGGGCCGGAGACGCAGTATTTT. Amino acid sequence: CASSLEAGGPETQYF.

In its sample, this clonotype was seen a few times. CDR3 nucleotide sequence: TGCAGTGCCAGCGAGTATTTCACAGATACGCAGTATTTT. It yields the protein CSASEYFTDTQYF. The V and J genes are TRBV20-1 and TRBJ2-3, with D hard to call. Trimming took off 6 bases at V and 2 bases at J, with 12 bases between the two ends. The CDR3 sequence is 13 residues long. Looked up from germline, CDR1 is DFQATT and CDR2 is SNEGSKA (reference sequence).

There are a few counts of this clonotype. This sequence joins TRBV24-1 and TRBJ2-3, with unresolved D. The V gene's germline CDR1 is KGHDR and CDR2 SFDVKD. Trimming shortened V by 4 bases and J by 1 base, and 5 bases separated the two germline ends. The CDR3 has 13 amino acids. CDR3 in DNA: TGTGCCACCAGTGAACGAGGCACAGATACGCAGTATTTT. This translates into CATSERGTDTQYF.

Only a few counts were recorded for this clonotype. The V call is TRBV3-1, the J call TRBJ2-3, with unresolved D. Germline loops: CDR1 LGHDT, CDR2 YNNKEL (reference sequence). Trimming removed 0 bases at V and 9 bases at J, with 7 bases between. This CDR3 is built from 12 residues. The CDR3 region has the DNA TGTGCCAGCAGCCAAGATGAGGACACGCAGTATTTT. As protein: CASSQDEDTQYF.

The gene calls are TRBV15 and TRBJ2-2, with 7 bases identical to TRBD2. In germline, CDR1 is LNHNV, CDR2 YYDKDF (reference sequence). The CDR3 covers 16 residues. V lost 1 base to trimming and J lost 6 bases; unmatched junction nucleotides: 8. The CDR3 DNA reads TGTGCCACCAGCAGAGCGGGTTGGGGAGGGGCCGGGGAGCTGTTTTTT. Translation: CATSRAGWGGAGELFF.

The chain has TRBV9 and TRBJ2-3; 7 nucleotides agree with TRBD1. This CDR3 is built from 16 residues. V lost 4 bases and J lost 2; bases outside the gene matches: 10. CDR1 SGDLS and CDR2 YYNGEE come from the germline V gene. The CDR3 DNA is TGTGCCAGCAGCCCCCGGGACAGCCGGATCACAGATACGCAGTATTTT. This encodes CASSPRDSRITDTQYF.

This clonotype was detected a few times. This chain links TRBV6-2 or TRBV6-3 with TRBJ1-2, with 9 bases lining up with TRBD1. Germline CDR1 MNHEY, CDR2 SVGEGT. Losses at the gene ends were 6 bases for V and 10 bases for J; bases not matched to a gene: 15. The CDR3 is 15 residues long. DNA for the CDR3: TGTGCCAGCAGCCAACCGGGACAGGGCCACACCGACTACACCTTC. Protein sequence: CASSQPGQGHTDYTF.

This clonotype appeared many times. The chain joins TRBV7-2 to TRBJ2-1; TRBD1 is a possible D gene (5 bases). Germline V gives CDR1 SGHTA, CDR2 FQGNSA. V was shortened by 3 bases and J by 6 bases, with 15 bases between the two germline ends. CDR3 size: 15 residues. CDR3 sequence reads: CASSFYAGPGNEQFF. The CDR3 DNA follows: TGTGCCAGCAGCTTCTACGCAGGGCCGGGCAATGAGCAGTTCTTC.

This clonotype was picked up many times. The V call is TRBV12-3 or TRBV12-4, the J call TRBJ2-1; TRBD2 is a possible D gene (5 bases). This CDR3 comprises 16 residues. Trimming shortened V by 4 bases and J by 3 bases, and 16 bases separated the two germline ends. CDR3: CASSSDYQGIYNEQFF. The CDR3, as DNA: TGTGCCAGCAGTTCTGACTACCAAGGGATCTACAATGAGCAGTTCTTC.

Comment on this clonotype: A read error may produce the germline difference seen at one junction end. As DNA, the CDR3 is TGTACCAGCGGGCTCGGACAGTTTAATGAAAAACTGTTTTTT. It specifies CTSGLGQFNEKLFF. The chain links TRBV27 to TRBJ1-4, with a weak D call TRBD1 (6 bases). Germline CDR1 and CDR2: MNHEY and SMNVEV (reference sequence). The CDR3 loop spans 14 amino acids.

This clonotype came up a few times. This chain uses TRBV4-1 with TRBJ1-4; D ambiguous. In germline, CDR1 is MGHRA, CDR2 YSYEKL. The CDR3 is made up of 12 amino acids. The V end lost 2 bases, the J end lost 10 bases, and 8 bases lay between the germline ends. The CDR3 DNA is TGCGCCAGCAGCCAATCTGCTGGAAAACTGTTTTTT. This translates into CASSQSAGKLFF.

This clonotype showed up just a few times. V usage is TRBV5-6 and J usage is TRBJ2-7; the D is unclear. CDR1 and CDR2 from the germline V gene are SGHDT and YYEEEE. This CDR3 has 13 amino acids. V was cut by 4 bases and J by 0 bases, with 8 bases left in between. The DNA of the CDR3 is TGTGCCAGCAGCCTGACATACTCCTACGAGCAGTACTTC. It yields the protein CASSLTYSYEQYF.

There are a few counts of this clonotype. The chain employs TRBV7-2 and TRBJ2-2; 12 nucleotides agree with TRBD2. From germline, CDR1 is SGHTA and CDR2 FQGNSA. CDR3 size: 18 residues. V gave up 2 bases and J gave up 3 bases; unmatched junction bases: 7. The CDR3 nucleotides read TGTGCCAGCAGCTTATGGCTAGCGGGAGGGCGTGACACCGGGGAGCTGTTTTTT. Encoded protein: CASSLWLAGGRDTGELFF. Supplemented by reference TRBV7-2 and TRBJ2-2, the full variable domain reads GAGVSQSPSNKVTEKGKDVELRCDPISGHTALYWYRQSLGQGLEFLIYFQGNSAPDKSGLPSDRFSAERTGGSVSTLTIQRTQQEDSAVYLCASSLWLAGGRDTGELFFGEGSRLTVL.